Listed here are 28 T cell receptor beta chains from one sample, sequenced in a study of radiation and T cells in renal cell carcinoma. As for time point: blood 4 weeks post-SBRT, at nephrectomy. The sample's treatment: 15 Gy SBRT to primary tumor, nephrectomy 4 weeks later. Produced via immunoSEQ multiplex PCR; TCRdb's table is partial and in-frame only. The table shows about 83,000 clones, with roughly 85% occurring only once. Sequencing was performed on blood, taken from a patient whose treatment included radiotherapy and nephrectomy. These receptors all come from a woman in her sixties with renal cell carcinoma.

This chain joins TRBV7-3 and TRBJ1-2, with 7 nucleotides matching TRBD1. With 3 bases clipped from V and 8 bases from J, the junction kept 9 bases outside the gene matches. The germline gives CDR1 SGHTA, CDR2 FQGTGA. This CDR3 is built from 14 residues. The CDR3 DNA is TGTGCCAGCAGCTTTACTGACCAGGGGGAAGGCTACACCTTC. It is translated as CASSFTDQGEGYTF.

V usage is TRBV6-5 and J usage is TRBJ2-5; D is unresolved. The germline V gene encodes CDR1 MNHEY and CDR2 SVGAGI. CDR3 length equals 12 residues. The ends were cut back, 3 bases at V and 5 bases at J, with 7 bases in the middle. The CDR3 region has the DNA TGTGCCAGCAGTTATGTAGGGGAGACCCAGTACTTC. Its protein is CASSYVGETQYF.

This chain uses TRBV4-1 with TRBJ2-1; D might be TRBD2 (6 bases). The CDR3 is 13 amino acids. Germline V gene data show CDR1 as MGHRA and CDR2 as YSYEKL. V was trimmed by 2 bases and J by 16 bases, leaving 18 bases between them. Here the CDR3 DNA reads TGCGCCAGCAGCCAACCCCCCGAGACTAGACCTTTCTTC. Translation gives CASSQPPETRPFF.

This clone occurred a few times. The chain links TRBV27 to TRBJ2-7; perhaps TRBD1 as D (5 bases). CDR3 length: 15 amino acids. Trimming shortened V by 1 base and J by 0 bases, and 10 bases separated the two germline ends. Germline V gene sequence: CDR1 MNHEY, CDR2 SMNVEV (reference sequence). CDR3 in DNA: TGTGCCAGCAGTTTATTCGACAGCCTCTCCTACGAGCAGTACTTC. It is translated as CASSLFDSLSYEQYF.

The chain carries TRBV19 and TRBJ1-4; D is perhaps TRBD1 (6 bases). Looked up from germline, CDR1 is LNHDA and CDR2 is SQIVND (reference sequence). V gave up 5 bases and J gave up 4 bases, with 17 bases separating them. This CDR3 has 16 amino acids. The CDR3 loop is CASSPPGAAVNEKLFF. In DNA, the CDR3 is TGTGCCAGTAGTCCCCCGGGGGCCGCCGTTAATGAAAAACTGTTTTTT. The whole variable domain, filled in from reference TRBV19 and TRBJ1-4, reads DGGITQSPKYLFRKEGQNVTLSCEQNLNHDAMYWYRQDPGQGLRLIYYSQIVNDFQKGDIAEGYSVSREKKESFPLTVTSAQKNPTAFYLCASSPPGAAVNEKLFFGSGTQLSVL.

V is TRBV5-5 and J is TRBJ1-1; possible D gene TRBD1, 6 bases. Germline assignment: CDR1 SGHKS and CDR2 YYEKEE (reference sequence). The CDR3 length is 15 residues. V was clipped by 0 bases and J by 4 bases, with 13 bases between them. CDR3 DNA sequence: TGTGCCAGCAGCTTGGCCGGGGGGCAGGTCACTGAAGCTTTCTTT. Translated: CASSLAGGQVTEAFF.

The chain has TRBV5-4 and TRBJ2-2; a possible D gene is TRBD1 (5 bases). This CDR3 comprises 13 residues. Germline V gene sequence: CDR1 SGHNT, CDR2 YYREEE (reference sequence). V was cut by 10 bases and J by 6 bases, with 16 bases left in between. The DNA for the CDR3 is TGTGCCGGACATAGAGGATTGGCCGGGGAGCTGTTTTTT. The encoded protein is CAGHRGLAGELFF.

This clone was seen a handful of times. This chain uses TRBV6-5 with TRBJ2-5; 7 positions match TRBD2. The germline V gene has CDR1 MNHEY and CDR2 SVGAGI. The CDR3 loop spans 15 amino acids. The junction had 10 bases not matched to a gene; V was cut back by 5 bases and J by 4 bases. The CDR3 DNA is TGTGCCAGCAGTCCCAGTGGGGGGGGTGTAGAGACCCAGTACTTC. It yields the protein CASSPSGGGVETQYF.

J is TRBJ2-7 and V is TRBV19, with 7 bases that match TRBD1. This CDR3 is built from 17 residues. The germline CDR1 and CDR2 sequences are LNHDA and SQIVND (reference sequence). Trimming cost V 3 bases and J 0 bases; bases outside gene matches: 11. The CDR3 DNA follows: TGTGCCAGTAGTATTATACCCCGGGACAGCAGCTCCTACGAGCAGTACTTC. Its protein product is CASSIIPRDSSSYEQYF.

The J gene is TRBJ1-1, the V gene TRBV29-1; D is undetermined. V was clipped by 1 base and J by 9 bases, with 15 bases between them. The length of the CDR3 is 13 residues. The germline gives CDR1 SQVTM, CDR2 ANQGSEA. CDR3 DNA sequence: TGCAGCGTTGAAGCAGGTGGAGGCTCCCAAGCTTTCTTT. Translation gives CSVEAGGGSQAFF.

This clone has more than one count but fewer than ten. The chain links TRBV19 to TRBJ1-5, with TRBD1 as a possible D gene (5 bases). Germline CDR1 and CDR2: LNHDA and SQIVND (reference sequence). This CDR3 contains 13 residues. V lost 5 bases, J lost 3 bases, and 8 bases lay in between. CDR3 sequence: CASSYGTNQPQHF. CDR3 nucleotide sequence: TGTGCCAGTAGTTACGGGACCAATCAGCCCCAGCATTTT.

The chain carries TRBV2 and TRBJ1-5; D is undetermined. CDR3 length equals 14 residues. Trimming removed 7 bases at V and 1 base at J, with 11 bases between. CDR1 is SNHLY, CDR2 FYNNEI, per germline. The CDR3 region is CASKKAESNQPQHF. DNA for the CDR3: TGTGCCAGCAAAAAGGCTGAGAGCAATCAGCCCCAGCATTTT.

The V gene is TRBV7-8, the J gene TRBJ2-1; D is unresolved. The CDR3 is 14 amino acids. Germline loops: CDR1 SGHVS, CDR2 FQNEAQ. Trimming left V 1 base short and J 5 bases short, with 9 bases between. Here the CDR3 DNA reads TGTGCCAGCAGCTTAGGGGATAGGAACAATGAGCAGTTCTTC. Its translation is CASSLGDRNNEQFF.

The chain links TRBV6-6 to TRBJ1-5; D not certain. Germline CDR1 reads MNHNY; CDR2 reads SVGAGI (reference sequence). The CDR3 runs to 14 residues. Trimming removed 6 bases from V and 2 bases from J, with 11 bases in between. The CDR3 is CASSSYSGNQPQHF. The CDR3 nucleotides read TGTGCCAGCAGCTCGTATAGTGGCAATCAGCCCCAGCATTTT.

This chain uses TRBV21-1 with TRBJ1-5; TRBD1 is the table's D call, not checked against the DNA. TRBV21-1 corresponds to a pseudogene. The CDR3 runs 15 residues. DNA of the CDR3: TGTGCCAGCAGCAAAGTAGGGCAGGGGGATCAGCCCCAGCATTTT. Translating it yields CASSKVGQGDQPQHF.

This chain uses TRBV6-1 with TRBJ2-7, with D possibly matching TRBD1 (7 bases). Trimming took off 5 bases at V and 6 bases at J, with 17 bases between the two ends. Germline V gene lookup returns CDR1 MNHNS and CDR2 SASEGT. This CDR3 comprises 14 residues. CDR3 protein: CASSRGTAVREQYF. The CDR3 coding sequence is TGTGCCAGCAGTCGCGGGACAGCCGTCCGCGAGCAGTACTTC.

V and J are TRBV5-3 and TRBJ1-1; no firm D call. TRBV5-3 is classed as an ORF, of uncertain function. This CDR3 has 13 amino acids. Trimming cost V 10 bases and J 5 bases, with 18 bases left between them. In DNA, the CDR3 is TGTGCCGACCTTACCGAGGAGCCGACTGAAGCTTTCTTT. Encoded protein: CADLTEEPTEAFF.

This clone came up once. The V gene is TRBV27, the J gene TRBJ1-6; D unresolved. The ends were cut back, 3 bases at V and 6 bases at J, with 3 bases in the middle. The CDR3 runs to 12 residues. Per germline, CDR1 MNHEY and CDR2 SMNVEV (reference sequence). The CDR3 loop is CASSLRNSPLHF. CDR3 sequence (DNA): TGTGCCAGCAGTTTGCGTAATTCACCCCTCCACTTT.

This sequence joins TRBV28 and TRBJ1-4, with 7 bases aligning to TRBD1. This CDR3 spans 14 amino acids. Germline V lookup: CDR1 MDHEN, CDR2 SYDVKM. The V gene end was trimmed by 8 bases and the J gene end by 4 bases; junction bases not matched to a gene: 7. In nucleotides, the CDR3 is TGTGCCAGCCACCCTTACAGGGGTAATGAAAAACTGTTTTTT. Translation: CASHPYRGNEKLFF.

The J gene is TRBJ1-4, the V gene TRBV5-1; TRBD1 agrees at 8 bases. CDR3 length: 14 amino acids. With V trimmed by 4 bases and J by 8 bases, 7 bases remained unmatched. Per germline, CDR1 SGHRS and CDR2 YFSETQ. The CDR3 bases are TGCGCCAGCAGCCCAGGGGGCCAGGGAGAAAAACTGTTTTTT. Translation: CASSPGGQGEKLFF.

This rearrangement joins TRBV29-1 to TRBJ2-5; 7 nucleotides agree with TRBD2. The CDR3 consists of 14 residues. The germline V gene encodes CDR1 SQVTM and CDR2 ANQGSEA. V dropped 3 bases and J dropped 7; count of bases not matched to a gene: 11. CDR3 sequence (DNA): TGCAGCGTTGACAGTGCGCGGGGGTATGGGACCCAGTACTTC. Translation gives CSVDSARGYGTQYF.

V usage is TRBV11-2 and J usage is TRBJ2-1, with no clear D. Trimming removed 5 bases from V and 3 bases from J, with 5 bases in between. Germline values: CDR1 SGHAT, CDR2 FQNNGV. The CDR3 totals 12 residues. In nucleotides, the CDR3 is TGTGCCAGCAGCGGCATCTACAATGAGCAGTTCTTC. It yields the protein CASSGIYNEQFF.

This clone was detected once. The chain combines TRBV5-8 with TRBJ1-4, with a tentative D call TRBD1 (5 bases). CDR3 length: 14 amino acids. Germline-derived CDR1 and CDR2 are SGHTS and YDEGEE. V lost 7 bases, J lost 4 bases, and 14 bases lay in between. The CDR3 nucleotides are TGTGCCAGCCGCCTGCGGGGGGATAATGAAAAACTGTTTTTT. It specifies CASRLRGDNEKLFF.

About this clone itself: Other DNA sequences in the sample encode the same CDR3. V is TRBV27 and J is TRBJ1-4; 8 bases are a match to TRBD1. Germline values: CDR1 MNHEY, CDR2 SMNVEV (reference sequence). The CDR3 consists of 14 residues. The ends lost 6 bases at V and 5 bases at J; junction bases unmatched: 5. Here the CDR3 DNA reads TGTGCCAGCAGCCGGGACAGGCCGAATGAAAAACTGTTTTTT. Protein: CASSRDRPNEKLFF.

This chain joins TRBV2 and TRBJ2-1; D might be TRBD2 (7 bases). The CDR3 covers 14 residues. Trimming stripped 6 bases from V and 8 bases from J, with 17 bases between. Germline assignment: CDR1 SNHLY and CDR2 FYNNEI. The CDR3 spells CASSAHGGPYEQFF. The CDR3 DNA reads TGTGCCAGCAGCGCCCACGGGGGGCCATATGAGCAGTTCTTC.

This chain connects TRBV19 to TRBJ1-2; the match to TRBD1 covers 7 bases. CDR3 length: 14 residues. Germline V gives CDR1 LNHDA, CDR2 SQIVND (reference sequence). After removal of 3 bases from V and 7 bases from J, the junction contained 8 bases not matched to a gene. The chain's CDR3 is CASSIPPGQTGYTF. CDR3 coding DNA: TGTGCCAGTAGTATTCCCCCGGGACAGACTGGCTACACCTTC. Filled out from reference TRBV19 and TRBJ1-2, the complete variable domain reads DGGITQSPKYLFRKEGQNVTLSCEQNLNHDAMYWYRQDPGQGLRLIYYSQIVNDFQKGDIAEGYSVSREKKESFPLTVTSAQKNPTAFYLCASSIPPGQTGYTFGSGTRLTVV.

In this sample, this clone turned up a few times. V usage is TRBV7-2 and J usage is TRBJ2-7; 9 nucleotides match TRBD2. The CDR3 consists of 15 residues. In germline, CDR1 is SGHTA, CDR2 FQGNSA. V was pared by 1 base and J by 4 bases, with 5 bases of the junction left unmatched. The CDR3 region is CASSLEGTSRYEQYF. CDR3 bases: TGTGCCAGCAGCTTAGAGGGGACTAGCAGATACGAGCAGTACTTC.

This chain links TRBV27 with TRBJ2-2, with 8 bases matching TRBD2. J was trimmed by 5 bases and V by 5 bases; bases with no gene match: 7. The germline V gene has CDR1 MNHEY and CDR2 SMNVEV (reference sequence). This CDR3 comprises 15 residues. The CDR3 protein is CASSPSGGRTGELFF. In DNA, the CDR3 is TGTGCCAGCAGTCCCTCGGGAGGGCGTACCGGGGAGCTGTTTTTT.